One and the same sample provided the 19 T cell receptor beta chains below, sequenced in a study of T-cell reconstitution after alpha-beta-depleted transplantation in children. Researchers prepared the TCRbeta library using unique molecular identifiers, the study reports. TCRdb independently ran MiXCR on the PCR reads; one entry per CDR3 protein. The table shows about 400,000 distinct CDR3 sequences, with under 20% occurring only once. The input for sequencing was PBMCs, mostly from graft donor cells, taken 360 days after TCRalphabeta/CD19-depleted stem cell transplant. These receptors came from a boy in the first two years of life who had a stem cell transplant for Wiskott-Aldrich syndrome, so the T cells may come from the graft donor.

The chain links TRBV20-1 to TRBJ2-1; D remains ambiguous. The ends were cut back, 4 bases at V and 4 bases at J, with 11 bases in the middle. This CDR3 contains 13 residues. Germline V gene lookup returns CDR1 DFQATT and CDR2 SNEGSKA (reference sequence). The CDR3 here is CSATPSLYNEQFF. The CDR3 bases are TGCAGTGCTACGCCTTCCTTATACAATGAGCAGTTCTTC.

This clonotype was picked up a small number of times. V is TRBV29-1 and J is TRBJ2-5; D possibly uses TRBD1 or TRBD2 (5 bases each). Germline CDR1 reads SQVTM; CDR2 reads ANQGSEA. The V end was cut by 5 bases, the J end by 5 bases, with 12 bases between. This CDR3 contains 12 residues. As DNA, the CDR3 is TGCAGCGTTACCGGGACGAAGGAGACCCAGTACTTC. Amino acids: CSVTGTKETQYF. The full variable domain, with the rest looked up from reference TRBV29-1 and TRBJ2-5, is SAVISQKPSRDICQRGTSLTIQCQVDSQVTMMFWYRQQPGQSLTLIATANQGSEATYESGFVIDKFPISRPNLTFSTLTVSNMSPEDSSIYLCSVTGTKETQYFGPGTRLLVL.

CDR3 region: CASSVAGQLNTGELFF. The DNA for the CDR3 is TGTGCCAGCAGTGTGGCGGGTCAGCTCAACACCGGGGAGCTGTTTTTT. This chain links TRBV12-3 or TRBV12-4 with TRBJ2-2, with D tentatively TRBD2 (5 bases). This CDR3 spans 16 amino acids. V was cut by 5 bases and J by 2 bases, with 15 bases left in between.

The CDR3 bases are TGTGCCAGGGCAGGGGATTATTCTACAGATACGCAGTATTTT. Translated: CARAGDYSTDTQYF. V usage is TRBV2 and J usage is TRBJ2-3, with D perhaps TRBD1 (6 bases). Germline-derived CDR1 and CDR2 are SNHLY and FYNNEI. The CDR3 extends over 14 amino acids. V was trimmed by 9 bases and J by 3 bases, leaving 16 bases between them.

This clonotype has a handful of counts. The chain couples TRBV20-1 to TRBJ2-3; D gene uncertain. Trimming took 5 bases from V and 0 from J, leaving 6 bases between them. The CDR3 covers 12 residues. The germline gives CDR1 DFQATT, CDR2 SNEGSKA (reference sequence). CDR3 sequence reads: CSAGISTDTQYF. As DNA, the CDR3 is TGCAGTGCTGGAATTAGCACAGATACGCAGTATTTT.

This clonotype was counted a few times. The CDR3 nucleotides read TGTGCCAGCAGACTAGCGGGGTCCTCCTACAATGAGCAGTTCTTC. Residues: CASRLAGSSYNEQFF. The chain carries TRBV27 and TRBJ2-1; 10 nucleotides line up with TRBD2. Germline V gene lookup returns CDR1 MNHEY and CDR2 SMNVEV (reference sequence). This CDR3 has 15 amino acids. V gave up 6 bases and J gave up 0 bases; unmatched junction bases: 2.

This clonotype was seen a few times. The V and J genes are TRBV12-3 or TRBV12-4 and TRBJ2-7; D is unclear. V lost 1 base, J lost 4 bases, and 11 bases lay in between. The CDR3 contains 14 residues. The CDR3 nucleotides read TGTGCCAGCAGTTTAGATTTAGCAACTTACGAGCAGTACTTC. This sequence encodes CASSLDLATYEQYF.

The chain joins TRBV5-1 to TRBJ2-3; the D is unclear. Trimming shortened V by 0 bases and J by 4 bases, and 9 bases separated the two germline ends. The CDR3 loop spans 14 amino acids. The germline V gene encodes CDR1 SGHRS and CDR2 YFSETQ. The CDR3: CASSLVKGSDTQYF. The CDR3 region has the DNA TGCGCCAGCAGCTTGGTTAAGGGTTCAGATACGCAGTATTTT.

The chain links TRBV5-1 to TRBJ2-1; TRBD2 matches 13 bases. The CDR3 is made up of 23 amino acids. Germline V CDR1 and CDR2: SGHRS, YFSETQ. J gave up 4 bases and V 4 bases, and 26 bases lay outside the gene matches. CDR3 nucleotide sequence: TGCGCCAGCAGCCTAGGAACGCGACTAGCGGGAGGAAATACCTTTACCTCGTACAATGAGCAGTTCTTC. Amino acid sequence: CASSLGTRLAGGNTFTSYNEQFF.

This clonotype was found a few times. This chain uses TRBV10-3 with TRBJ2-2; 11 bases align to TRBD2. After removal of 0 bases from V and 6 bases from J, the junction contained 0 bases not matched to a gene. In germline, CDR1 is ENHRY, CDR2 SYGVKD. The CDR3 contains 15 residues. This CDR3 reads CAISESGLAAGELFF. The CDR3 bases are TGTGCCATCAGTGAGTCGGGACTAGCGGCCGGGGAGCTGTTTTTT.

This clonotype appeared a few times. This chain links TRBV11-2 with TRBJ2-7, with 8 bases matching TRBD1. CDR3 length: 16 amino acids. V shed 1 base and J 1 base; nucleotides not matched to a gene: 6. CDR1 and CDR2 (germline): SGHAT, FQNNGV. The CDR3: CASSLVYRGRSYEQYF. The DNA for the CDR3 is TGTGCCAGCAGCTTAGTGTACAGGGGGAGATCCTACGAGCAGTACTTC.

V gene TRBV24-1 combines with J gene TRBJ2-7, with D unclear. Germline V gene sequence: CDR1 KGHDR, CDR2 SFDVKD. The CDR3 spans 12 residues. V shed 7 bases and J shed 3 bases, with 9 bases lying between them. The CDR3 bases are TGTGCCACCAGCGAGGACGGCTACGAGCAGTACTTC. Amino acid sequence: CATSEDGYEQYF.

CDR3 DNA: TGTGCCAGCAGCTTAGTGGGACCACCACGGAACACTGAAGCTTTCTTT. Translation gives CASSLVGPPRNTEAFF. J is TRBJ1-1 and V is TRBV11-1; D perhaps matches TRBD1 (5 bases). From germline, CDR1 is SGHAT and CDR2 FQDESV (reference sequence). This CDR3 has 16 residues. With 1 base removed from V and 1 base from J, the gap between germline ends came to 13 bases.

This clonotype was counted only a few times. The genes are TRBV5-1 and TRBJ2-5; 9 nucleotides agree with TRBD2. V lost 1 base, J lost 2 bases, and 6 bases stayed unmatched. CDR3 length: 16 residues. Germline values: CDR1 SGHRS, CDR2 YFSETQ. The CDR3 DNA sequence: TGCGCCAGCAGCTTGAGAGCGGGGGGCCTACAAGAGACCCAGTACTTC. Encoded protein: CASSLRAGGLQETQYF.

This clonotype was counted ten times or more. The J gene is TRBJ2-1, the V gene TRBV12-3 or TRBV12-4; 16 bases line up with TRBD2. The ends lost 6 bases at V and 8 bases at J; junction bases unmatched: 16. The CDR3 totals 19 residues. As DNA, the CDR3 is TGTGCCAGCAGGCCTAACCTCGGGACTAGCGGGAGGGGTGGGGATGAGCAGTTCTTC. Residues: CASRPNLGTSGRGGDEQFF.

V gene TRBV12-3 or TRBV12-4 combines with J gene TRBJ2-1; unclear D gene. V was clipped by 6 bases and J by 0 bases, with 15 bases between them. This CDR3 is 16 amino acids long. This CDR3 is CASSLTPRSSYNEQFF. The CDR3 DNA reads TGTGCCAGCAGCCTGACTCCCAGGAGCTCCTACAATGAGCAGTTCTTC.

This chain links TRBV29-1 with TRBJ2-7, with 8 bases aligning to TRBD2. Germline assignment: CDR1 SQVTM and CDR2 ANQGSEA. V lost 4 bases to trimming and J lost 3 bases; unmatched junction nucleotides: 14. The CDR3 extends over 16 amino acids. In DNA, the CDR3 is TGCAGCGTTGCTTCGGGAGGGTCCGTTTTCGGCTACGAGCAGTACTTC. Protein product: CSVASGGSVFGYEQYF.

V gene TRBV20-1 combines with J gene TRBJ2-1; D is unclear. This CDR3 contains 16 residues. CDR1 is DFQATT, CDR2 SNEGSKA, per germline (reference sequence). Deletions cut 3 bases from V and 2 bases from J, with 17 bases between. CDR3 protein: CSASGHYAPTYNEQFF. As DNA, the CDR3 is TGCAGTGCTAGCGGCCACTACGCCCCTACCTACAATGAGCAGTTCTTC.

The CDR3 DNA sequence: TGCGCCAGCAGCTTGGGAACTAGCACCGGGGAGCTGTTTTTT. Translated, it gives CASSLGTSTGELFF. This rearrangement joins TRBV5-1 to TRBJ2-2; a possible D gene is TRBD2 (5 bases). The V end lost 0 bases, the J end lost 4 bases, and 7 bases lay between the germline ends. The CDR3 spans 14 residues. Germline V gene data show CDR1 as SGHRS and CDR2 as YFSETQ.